This T cell receptor beta chain was obtained from a study of tumor-infiltrating lymphocytes in primary liver carcinoma. This clonotype was seen only once. V was trimmed by 6 bases and J by 0 bases, leaving 9 bases between them. The CDR3 has 13 amino acids. Germline loops: CDR1 MDHEN, CDR2 SYDVKM. Reverse transcription of 500 ng total RNA with a constant-region primer produced TCR beta cDNA. Investigators got TCR beta libraries out of three nested multiplex PCR rounds, done with slightly modified ARM-PCR. The opening two PCR rounds, approximately 10 cycles each, paired TRBV1-TRBV30 forward primers with a C-beta reverse primer. TCRdb re-called the multiplex PCR reads through MiXCR, storing one row per CDR3 protein. The data hold around 330,000 distinct CDR3 sequences, with 60% to 80% observed a single time. The researchers obtained blood RNA from unsorted whole blood and also extracted germline DNA.

The specimen sequenced was peripheral blood. The source is a man aged 35 to 55 with primary liver carcinoma and hepatitis B virus infection. V usage is TRBV28 and J usage is TRBJ2-7; D gene unclear. This CDR3 is CASRRDISYEQYF. The CDR3 bases are TGTGCCAGCAGGAGAGACATCTCCTACGAGCAGTACTTC.